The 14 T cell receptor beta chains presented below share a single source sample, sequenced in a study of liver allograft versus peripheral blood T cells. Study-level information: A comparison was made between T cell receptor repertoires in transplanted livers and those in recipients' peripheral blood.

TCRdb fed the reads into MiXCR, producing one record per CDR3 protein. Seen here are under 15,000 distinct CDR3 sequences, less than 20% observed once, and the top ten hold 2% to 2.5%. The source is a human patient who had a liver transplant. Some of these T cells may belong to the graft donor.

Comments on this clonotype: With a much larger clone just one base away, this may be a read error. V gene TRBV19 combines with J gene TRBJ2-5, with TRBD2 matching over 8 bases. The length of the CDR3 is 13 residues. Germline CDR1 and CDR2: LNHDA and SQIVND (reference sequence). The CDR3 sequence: CVSAGTSLQTQYF. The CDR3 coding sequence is TGTGTCAGTGCCGGGACTAGTCTGCAGACCCAGTACTTC.

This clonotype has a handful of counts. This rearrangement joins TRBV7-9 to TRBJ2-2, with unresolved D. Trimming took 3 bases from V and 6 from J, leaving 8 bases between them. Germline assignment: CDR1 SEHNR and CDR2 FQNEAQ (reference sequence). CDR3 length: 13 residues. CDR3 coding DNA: TGTGCCAGCAGCTTGAGGACGGCCGGGGAGCTGTTTTTT. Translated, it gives CASSLRTAGELFF.

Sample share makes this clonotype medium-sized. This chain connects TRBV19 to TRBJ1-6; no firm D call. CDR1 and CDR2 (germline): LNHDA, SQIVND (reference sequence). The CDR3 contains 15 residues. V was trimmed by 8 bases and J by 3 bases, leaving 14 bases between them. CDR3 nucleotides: TGTGCCAGTGGTGACCGACTCCTCTATAATTCACCCCTCCACTTT. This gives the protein CASGDRLLYNSPLHF.

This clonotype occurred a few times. CDR3: CASSLAWNEQFF. In nucleotides, the CDR3 is TGTGCCAGCAGCTTGGCGTGGAATGAGCAGTTCTTC. This chain links TRBV5-6 with TRBJ2-1; D unclear. V lost 0 bases and J 7 bases, leaving 5 bases between the germline ends. CDR3 length equals 12 residues. Germline CDR1 SGHDT, CDR2 YYEEEE.

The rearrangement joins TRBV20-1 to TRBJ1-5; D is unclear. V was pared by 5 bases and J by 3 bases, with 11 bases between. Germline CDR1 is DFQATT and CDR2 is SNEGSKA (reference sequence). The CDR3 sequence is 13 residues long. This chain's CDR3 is CSAFRDYNQPQHF. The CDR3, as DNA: TGCAGTGCTTTCCGGGATTACAATCAGCCCCAGCATTTT.

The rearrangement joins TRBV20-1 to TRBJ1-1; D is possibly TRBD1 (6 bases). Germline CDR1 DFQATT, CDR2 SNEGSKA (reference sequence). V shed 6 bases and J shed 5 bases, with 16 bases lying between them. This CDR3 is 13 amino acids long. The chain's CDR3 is CSALDRIATEAFF. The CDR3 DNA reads TGCAGTGCCTTAGACAGGATAGCGACTGAAGCTTTCTTT.

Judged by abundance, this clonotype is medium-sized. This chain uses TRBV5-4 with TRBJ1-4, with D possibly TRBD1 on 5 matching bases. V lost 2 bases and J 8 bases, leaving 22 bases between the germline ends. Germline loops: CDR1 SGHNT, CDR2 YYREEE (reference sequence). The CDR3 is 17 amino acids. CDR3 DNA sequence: TGTGCCAGCAGCTTCAAGTCTGGGTCCAGGGTGGGAGAAAAACTGTTTTTT. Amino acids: CASSFKSGSRVGEKLFF.

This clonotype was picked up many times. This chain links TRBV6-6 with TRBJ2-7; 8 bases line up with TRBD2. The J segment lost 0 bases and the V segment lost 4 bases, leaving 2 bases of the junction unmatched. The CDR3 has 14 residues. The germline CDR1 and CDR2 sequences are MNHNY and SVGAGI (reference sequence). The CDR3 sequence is CASSSGGSSYEQYF. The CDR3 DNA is TGTGCCAGCAGTTCGGGGGGGAGCTCCTACGAGCAGTACTTC.

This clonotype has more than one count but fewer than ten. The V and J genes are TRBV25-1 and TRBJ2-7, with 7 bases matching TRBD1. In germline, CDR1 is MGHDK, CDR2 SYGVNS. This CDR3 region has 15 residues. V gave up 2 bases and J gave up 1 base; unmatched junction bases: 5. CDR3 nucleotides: TGTGCCAGCAGTGAACCGGGACAGAGGTCCTACGAGCAGTACTTC. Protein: CASSEPGQRSYEQYF.

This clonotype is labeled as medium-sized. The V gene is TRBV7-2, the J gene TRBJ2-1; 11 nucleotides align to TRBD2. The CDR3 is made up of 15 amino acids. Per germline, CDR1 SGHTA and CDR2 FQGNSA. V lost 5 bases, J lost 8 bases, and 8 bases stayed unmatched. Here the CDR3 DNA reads TGTGCCAGCAGCCCGCGGGGTAGCGGGAGGGATGAGCAGTTCTTC. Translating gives CASSPRGSGRDEQFF.

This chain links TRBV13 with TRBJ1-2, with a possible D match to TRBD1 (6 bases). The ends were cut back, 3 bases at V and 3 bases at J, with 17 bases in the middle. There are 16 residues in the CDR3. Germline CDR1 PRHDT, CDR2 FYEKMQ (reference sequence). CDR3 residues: CASSLRRRTAYYGYTF. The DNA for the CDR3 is TGTGCCAGCAGCTTGAGGCGGAGGACAGCTTACTATGGCTACACCTTC.

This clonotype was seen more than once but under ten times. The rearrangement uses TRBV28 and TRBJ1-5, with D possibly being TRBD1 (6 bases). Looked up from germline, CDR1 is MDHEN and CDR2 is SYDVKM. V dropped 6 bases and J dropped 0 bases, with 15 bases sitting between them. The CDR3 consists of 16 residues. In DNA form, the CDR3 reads TGTGCCAGCAGCGTCCTGACAGGTTATAGCAATCAGCCCCAGCATTTT. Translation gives CASSVLTGYSNQPQHF.

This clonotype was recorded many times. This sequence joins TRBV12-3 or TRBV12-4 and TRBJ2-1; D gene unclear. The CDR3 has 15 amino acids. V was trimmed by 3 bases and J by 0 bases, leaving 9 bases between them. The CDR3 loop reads CASSLDAGSYNEQFF. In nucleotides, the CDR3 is TGTGCCAGCAGTTTGGACGCAGGCTCCTACAATGAGCAGTTCTTC.

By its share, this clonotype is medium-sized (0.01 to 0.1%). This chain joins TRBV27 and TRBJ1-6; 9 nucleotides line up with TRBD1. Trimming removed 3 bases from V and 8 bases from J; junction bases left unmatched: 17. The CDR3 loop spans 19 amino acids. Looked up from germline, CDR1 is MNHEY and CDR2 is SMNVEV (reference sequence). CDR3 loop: CASSFTTPTGGDWYSPLHF. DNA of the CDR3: TGTGCCAGCAGTTTTACCACCCCCACAGGGGGCGATTGGTATTCACCCCTCCACTTT.